Following are 7 T cell receptor beta chains from one sample sequenced in a study of blood T cell repertoires in COVID-19. This table comes from immunoSEQ multiplex PCR, and its TCRdb copy is limited to in-frame clones, with some not included. This sample has around 500,000 clones, with roughly 90% found just once. Sequences were obtained from PBMCs or T cells enriched from blood (not recorded which). The receptors here all came from a woman aged 40-49 years who had recovered from COVID-19.

This chain uses TRBV9 with TRBJ2-2; TRBD1 agrees at 7 bases. Losses at the gene ends were 3 bases for V and 4 bases for J; bases not matched to a gene: 9. The CDR3 spans 16 residues. Germline assignment: CDR1 SGDLS and CDR2 YYNGEE. CDR3 DNA sequence: TGTGCCAGCAGCGCTCTGACAGGGATGGGCACCGGGGAGCTGTTTTTT. This sequence encodes CASSALTGMGTGELFF.

The genes are TRBV5-6 and TRBJ2-6; D call uncertain. Deletions cut 2 bases from V and 0 bases from J, with 9 bases between. CDR3 length: 16 residues. CDR1 and CDR2 from the germline V gene are SGHDT and YYEEEE. For the CDR3, the DNA is TGTGCCAGCAGCTTTTTCCCTAACTCTGGGGCCAACGTCCTGACTTTC. This translates into CASSFFPNSGANVLTF.

The rearrangement uses TRBV29-1 and TRBJ2-1, with TRBD2 identical over 14 bases. Germline V gene data show CDR1 as SQVTM and CDR2 as ANQGSEA. Trimming cost V 6 bases and J 9 bases; bases outside gene matches: 13. There are 16 residues in the CDR3. The CDR3 DNA sequence: TGCAGCGTGAAGACTAGCGGGAGGGCCAGGTTTAGTGAGCAGTTCTTC. The encoded protein is CSVKTSGRARFSEQFF.

Details on this clone: Different DNA sequences within this sample yield the same CDR3. The chain combines TRBV7-9 with TRBJ1-1; D gene uncertain. This CDR3 contains 13 residues. CDR1 and CDR2 from the germline V gene are SEHNR and FQNEAQ (reference sequence). Trimming pared 1 base from V and 2 bases from J, leaving 5 bases between. The CDR3 spells CASSLGRNTEAFF. The CDR3 DNA sequence: TGTGCCAGCAGCTTAGGGAGAAACACTGAAGCTTTCTTT.

This clone has a single count. The chain has TRBV5-1 and TRBJ1-6; 9 positions agree with TRBD1. J was trimmed by 9 bases and V by 0 bases; bases with no gene match: 7. The CDR3 runs 16 residues. From germline, CDR1 is SGHRS and CDR2 YFSETQ. In DNA, the CDR3 is TGCGCCAGCAGCTTGGCCAACAGGGGGCCGGGTTCACCCCTCCACTTT. It encodes CASSLANRGPGSPLHF.

The CDR3 DNA is TGTGCCATTAAGACAGGGTTGAGCTATGGCTACACCTTC. It yields the protein CAIKTGLSYGYTF. This chain connects TRBV2 to TRBJ1-2; TRBD1 agrees at 7 bases. This CDR3 has 13 amino acids. Germline V gene sequence: CDR1 SNHLY, CDR2 FYNNEI. The V segment lost 10 bases and the J segment 4 bases; nucleotides outside the gene matches: 9.

This clone has only one observation. V gene TRBV24-1 combines with J gene TRBJ1-5, with 7 bases matching TRBD1. The germline V gene has CDR1 KGHDR and CDR2 SFDVKD. V trimming: 3 bases; J trimming: 5 bases; junction bases outside the gene matches: 6. CDR3 length: 15 amino acids. Here the CDR3 reads CATSDTTGAYQPQHF. CDR3 sequence (DNA): TGTGCCACCAGTGATACAACAGGGGCTTATCAGCCCCAGCATTTT.